Listed here are 27 T cell receptor beta chains from one sample, sequenced in a study of blood T cell repertoires in COVID-19. TCRdb's copy holds only in-frame clones and misses some; the assay was immunoSEQ multiplex PCR. The sample includes over 120,000 clones, 75% to 90% seen only once; the top ten take around 3%. Sequenced material: peripheral blood. The receptors come from a man in his 60s with active or convalescent COVID-19.

This clone was observed a few times. The sample contains more than one DNA sequence encoding this CDR3. This rearrangement joins TRBV9 to TRBJ2-1; 9 nucleotides line up with TRBD2. Germline CDR1 is SGDLS and CDR2 is YYNGEE. The CDR3 runs 15 residues. V lost 4 bases to trimming and J lost 1 base; unmatched junction nucleotides: 3. CDR3 region: CASSRSGGSYNEQFF. As DNA, the CDR3 is TGTGCCAGCAGCCGCAGCGGGGGGTCCTACAATGAGCAGTTCTTC. Drawing the rest from reference TRBV9 and TRBJ2-1, the complete variable domain is DSGVTQTPKHLITATGQRVTLRCSPRSGDLSVYWYQQSLDQGLQFLIQYYNGEERAKGNILERFSAQQFPDLHSELNLSSLELGDSALYFCASSRSGGSYNEQFFGPGTRLTVL.

This clone was seen a handful of times. V and J are TRBV7-2 and TRBJ2-1; TRBD2 matches 12 bases. Trimming took 5 bases from V and 7 from J; bases not matched to a gene: 6. Germline V gene lookup returns CDR1 SGHTA and CDR2 FQGNSA. The CDR3 spans 15 residues. The CDR3 nucleotides read TGTGCCAGCAGCCTGAGGACTAGCGGGATGAATGAGCAGTTCTTC. This encodes CASSLRTSGMNEQFF.

This clone was seen just once. V is TRBV6-1 and J is TRBJ2-7; 7 bases fit TRBD2. With 1 base clipped from V and 3 bases from J, the junction kept 6 bases outside the gene matches. CDR3 length equals 15 residues. CDR1 and CDR2 from the germline V gene are MNHNS and SASEGT. CDR3 amino acids: CASSEGERGRYEQYF. In DNA, the CDR3 is TGTGCCAGCAGTGAAGGAGAGCGGGGCCGCTACGAGCAGTACTTC.

V usage is TRBV6-2 or TRBV6-3 and J usage is TRBJ2-1; 8 bases line up with TRBD2. The V gene end was trimmed by 4 bases and the J gene end by 3 bases; junction bases not matched to a gene: 5. This CDR3 has 15 residues. Germline CDR1 MNHEY, CDR2 SVGEGT. The DNA of the CDR3 is TGTGCCAGCAGTTCCGCGGGGGGCGGCTACAATGAGCAGTTCTTC. As protein: CASSSAGGGYNEQFF.

The chain combines TRBV23-1 with TRBJ1-4; no firm D call. TRBV23-1 is classed as an ORF, of uncertain function. The CDR3 has 17 amino acids. The V end lost 1 base, the J end lost 0 bases, and 12 bases lay between the germline ends. The CDR3 loop reads CASSQFPTVATNEKLFF. CDR3 nucleotide sequence: TGCGCCAGCAGTCAATTCCCCACAGTAGCAACTAATGAAAAACTGTTTTTT.

The DNA of the CDR3 is TGTGCCAGCAAGGAGTACGGGGACGAGCAGTACTTC. This codes for CASKEYGDEQYF. The chain employs TRBV2 and TRBJ2-7, with TRBD2 as a possible D gene (5 bases). Germline V gives CDR1 SNHLY, CDR2 FYNNEI. V gave up 7 bases and J gave up 5 bases, with 12 bases separating them. The CDR3 is made up of 12 amino acids.

The genes are TRBV7-6 and TRBJ1-1, with D perhaps TRBD1 (6 bases). Deletions cut 1 base from V and 2 bases from J, with 11 bases between. From germline, CDR1 is SGHVS and CDR2 FNYEAQ. The CDR3 has 15 amino acids. The CDR3 spells CASSLGTGPNTEAFF. The CDR3 DNA reads as TGTGCCAGCAGCTTAGGAACAGGGCCAAACACTGAAGCTTTCTTT.

The sample holds a few counts of this clone. The chain is built from TRBV27 and TRBJ1-2; unclear D gene. The CDR3 is 12 amino acids. Germline V gene data show CDR1 as MNHEY and CDR2 as SMNVEV (reference sequence). Trimming shortened V by 6 bases and J by 8 bases, and 13 bases separated the two germline ends. In DNA form, the CDR3 reads TGTGCCAGCAGGGAGGGCCCGCAGGGCTACACCTTC. Encoded protein: CASREGPQGYTF.

The genes are TRBV19 and TRBJ1-2; D is unresolved. The V end lost 5 bases, the J end lost 3 bases, and 10 bases lay between the germline ends. The CDR3 spans 13 residues. Germline values: CDR1 LNHDA, CDR2 SQIVND (reference sequence). CDR3 DNA: TGTGCCAGTAGTCCTTCGAGGGACTATGGCTACACCTTC. Amino acid sequence: CASSPSRDYGYTF.

This clone is labeled as medium-sized. The chain uses TRBV3-1 (or the pseudogene TRBV3-2) and TRBJ1-2, with D perhaps TRBD1 (6 bases). In germline, CDR1 is LGHDT, CDR2 YNNKEL (reference sequence). V gave up 1 base and J gave up 2 bases, with 11 bases separating them. The CDR3 contains 15 residues. The CDR3 bases are TGTGCCAGCAGCCAAGGGAACAGGGACAACTATGGCTACACCTTC. Encoded protein: CASSQGNRDNYGYTF.

The rearrangement joins TRBV6-6 to TRBJ1-2; a weak D match, TRBD1 (6 bases). Germline V gene data show CDR1 as MNHNY and CDR2 as SVGAGI (reference sequence). The CDR3 extends over 15 amino acids. Trimming removed 6 bases from V and 4 bases from J, with 18 bases in between. In nucleotides, the CDR3 is TGTGCCAGCAGCCCGGCCCGACAGGTCATCTATGGCTACACCTTC. Translating it yields CASSPARQVIYGYTF.

This clone has only a few counts. The chain has TRBV9 and TRBJ1-6, with 10 bases matching TRBD1. Germline V gene sequence: CDR1 SGDLS, CDR2 YYNGEE. V lost 4 bases to trimming and J lost 2 bases; unmatched junction nucleotides: 6. The CDR3 loop spans 17 amino acids. CDR3 protein: CASSSWTGGPYNSPLHF. The CDR3 bases are TGTGCCAGCAGCTCCTGGACAGGGGGGCCCTATAATTCACCCCTCCACTTT.

The V gene is TRBV5-4, the J gene TRBJ1-1, with 7 bases identical to TRBD1. CDR1 is SGHNT and CDR2 is YYREEE in the germline V gene (reference sequence). This CDR3 spans 18 amino acids. Trimming took 4 bases from V and 0 from J; bases not matched to a gene: 15. CDR3 DNA: TGTGCCAGCAGCCCTCAGACAGGGCCTCGCTTTATGAACACTGAAGCTTTCTTT. Translated: CASSPQTGPRFMNTEAFF.

This clone was recorded a few times. The rearrangement links TRBV14 to TRBJ2-7; no clear D. The V end was cut by 2 bases, the J end by 8 bases, with 10 bases between. Germline V lookup: CDR1 SGHDN, CDR2 FVKESK. The CDR3 has 12 residues. The CDR3 DNA is TGTGCCAGCAGCCAATTACGAGGCAAGCAGTACTTC. Its protein product is CASSQLRGKQYF.

The CDR3 region has the DNA TGTGCCAGCAGCCCCGGACTAGCGGCTTACGAGCAGTACTTC. Translation: CASSPGLAAYEQYF. J is TRBJ2-7 and V is TRBV13; TRBD2 matches 10 bases. Germline V lookup: CDR1 PRHDT, CDR2 FYEKMQ (reference sequence). V dropped 5 bases and J dropped 4; count of bases not matched to a gene: 5. This CDR3 contains 14 residues.

This clone was seen just once. This chain uses TRBV2 with TRBJ1-2, with 8 bases matching TRBD1. Unmatched junction bases numbered 7, after V lost 5 bases and J lost 5 bases. This CDR3 region has 14 residues. Per germline, CDR1 SNHLY and CDR2 FYNNEI. The CDR3 coding sequence is TGTGCCAGCAGTTTGGGGACAGGACGATATGGCTACACCTTC. It yields the protein CASSLGTGRYGYTF.

This clone occurred once. The V gene is TRBV10-3, the J gene TRBJ1-2; TRBD1 might be the D (5 bases). The CDR3 is made up of 15 amino acids. Germline V gene data show CDR1 as ENHRY and CDR2 as SYGVKD. Deletions cut 3 bases from V and 6 bases from J, with 17 bases between. CDR3 bases: TGTGCCATCAGTGAACAGGAGGGGCGAGAGGATGGCTACACCTTC. It is translated as CAISEQEGREDGYTF.

The V and J genes are TRBV7-2 and TRBJ2-7; 9 bases agree with TRBD1. The germline gives CDR1 SGHTA, CDR2 FQGNSA. This CDR3 has 18 amino acids. The J segment lost 3 bases and the V segment lost 5 bases, leaving 17 bases of the junction unmatched. CDR3 sequence reads: CASSHHLHRDRDLYEQYF. DNA of the CDR3: TGTGCCAGCAGCCACCACCTACACCGGGACAGGGACCTCTACGAGCAGTACTTC.

V usage is TRBV28 and J usage is TRBJ2-4, with TRBD1 matching over 8 bases. Germline V gives CDR1 MDHEN, CDR2 SYDVKM. The CDR3 totals 18 residues. V gave up 5 bases and J gave up 1 base; unmatched junction bases: 13. CDR3 bases: TGTGCCAGCAGTCGCGGACAGGGCTGGGCTCTGGCCAAAAACATTCAGTACTTC. Translation: CASSRGQGWALAKNIQYF.

This chain connects TRBV24-1 to TRBJ2-4; tentatively, D is TRBD2 (6 bases). Germline CDR1 reads KGHDR; CDR2 reads SFDVKD. The germline V and J ends were trimmed by 4 bases and 0 bases, with 9 bases remaining between them. This CDR3 is 15 amino acids long. The CDR3 region is CATSEMGGAKNIQYF. The CDR3 DNA sequence: TGTGCCACCAGTGAAATGGGGGGAGCCAAAAACATTCAGTACTTC.

This sequence joins TRBV19 and TRBJ2-2; D is uncertain. Germline-derived CDR1 and CDR2 are LNHDA and SQIVND (reference sequence). The length of the CDR3 is 14 residues. Trimming took off 3 bases at V and 1 base at J, with 6 bases between the two ends. This chain's CDR3 is CASSINRNTGELFF. DNA of the CDR3: TGTGCCAGTAGTATCAACAGGAACACCGGGGAGCTGTTTTTT.

The chain has TRBV2 and TRBJ1-1; weak D call: TRBD1 (5 bases). Trimming cost V 6 bases and J 8 bases, with 10 bases left between them. The CDR3 is 11 amino acids. Per the germline V gene, CDR1 is SNHLY and CDR2 is FYNNEI. CDR3 amino acids: CASREPGEAFF. The CDR3 DNA reads as TGTGCCAGCAGGGAGCCAGGGGAAGCTTTCTTT.

This rearrangement joins TRBV9 to TRBJ2-1, with 12 positions matching TRBD1. Germline loops: CDR1 SGDLS, CDR2 YYNGEE. After removal of 4 bases from V and 15 bases from J, the junction contained 8 bases not matched to a gene. CDR3 length: 13 amino acids. Here the CDR3 DNA reads TGTGCCAGCAGCCCAGTGGGGACAGGGGGCTTGTTCTTC. It specifies CASSPVGTGGLFF.

This sequence joins TRBV6-5 and TRBJ2-1, with 7 nucleotides matching TRBD2. Per the germline V gene, CDR1 is MNHEY and CDR2 is SVGAGI. V lost 0 bases to trimming and J lost 9 bases; unmatched junction nucleotides: 8. This CDR3 contains 15 residues. The CDR3 DNA is TGTGCCAGCAGTTACTCTGCGGCGCGGGAGAGTGAGCAGTTCTTC. Translating gives CASSYSAARESEQFF.

V and J are TRBV5-1 and TRBJ2-1, with 11 bases fitting TRBD2. CDR1 and CDR2 (germline): SGHRS, YFSETQ. Losses at the gene ends were 6 bases for V and 7 bases for J; bases not matched to a gene: 12. The CDR3 extends over 16 amino acids. The CDR3 DNA reads TGCGCCAGCAACTCAGAACCTAGCGGGGGGTCTAATGAGCAGTTCTTC. Protein product: CASNSEPSGGSNEQFF.

V and J are TRBV25-1 and TRBJ2-7; 7 bases agree with TRBD2. Germline V gene lookup returns CDR1 MGHDK and CDR2 SYGVNS. J lost 6 bases, V lost 6 bases, and 14 bases had no gene match. This CDR3 spans 15 amino acids. The CDR3 protein is CASSPPRGGVPEQYF. The DNA of the CDR3 is TGTGCCAGCAGCCCCCCCCGGGGAGGGGTACCCGAGCAGTACTTC.

The chain employs TRBV28 and TRBJ2-7; the match to TRBD2 covers 13 bases. CDR3 size: 17 residues. The germline V gene encodes CDR1 MDHEN and CDR2 SYDVKM. The trim removed 2 bases at V and 7 bases at J, leaving 11 bases unmatched. The CDR3 DNA is TGTGCCAGCAGTTTACCCCCTACTAGCGGGAGGGCACGGGAGCAGTACTTC. This sequence encodes CASSLPPTSGRAREQYF.